The source of this TCR beta chain is a study of blood T cell repertoires in COVID-19. Libraries were prepared by immunoSEQ multiplex PCR; TCRdb keeps only in-frame clonotypes and omits some of them. The sample lists hundreds of thousands of clones; around 87% were seen once. This clone was recorded only once. The ends were cut back, 3 bases at V and 8 bases at J, with 13 bases in the middle. Germline-derived CDR1 and CDR2 are GTSNPN and SVGIG (reference sequence). This CDR3 comprises 13 residues. This sequence originates from a woman in her 50s who had recovered from COVID-19. This sequence joins TRBV30 and TRBJ1-4, with D possibly being TRBD1 (6 bases). The sample was PBMCs or T cells enriched from blood (not recorded which). CDR3 DNA: TGTGCCTGGAGAGCAGGGGCGGGCGAAAAACTGTTTTTT. Amino acids: CAWRAGAGEKLFF.